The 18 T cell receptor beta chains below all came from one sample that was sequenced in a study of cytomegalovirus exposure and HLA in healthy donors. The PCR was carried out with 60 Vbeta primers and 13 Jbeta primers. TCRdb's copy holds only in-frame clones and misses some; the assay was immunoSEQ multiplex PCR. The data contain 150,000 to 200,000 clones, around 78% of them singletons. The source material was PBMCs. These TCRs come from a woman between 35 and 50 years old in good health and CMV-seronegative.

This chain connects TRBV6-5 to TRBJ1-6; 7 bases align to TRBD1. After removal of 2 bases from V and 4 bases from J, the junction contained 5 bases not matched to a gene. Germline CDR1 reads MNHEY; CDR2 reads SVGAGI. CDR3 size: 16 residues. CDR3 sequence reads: CASSYRQGWYNSPLHF. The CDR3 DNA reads TGTGCCAGCAGTTACCGACAGGGTTGGTATAATTCACCCCTCCACTTT.

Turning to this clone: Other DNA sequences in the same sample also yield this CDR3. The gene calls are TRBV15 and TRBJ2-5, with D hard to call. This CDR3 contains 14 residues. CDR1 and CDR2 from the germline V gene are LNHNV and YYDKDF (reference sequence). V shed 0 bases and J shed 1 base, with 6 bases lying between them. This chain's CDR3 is CATSREPGQETQYF. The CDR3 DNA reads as TGTGCCACCAGCAGAGAACCAGGCCAAGAGACCCAGTACTTC. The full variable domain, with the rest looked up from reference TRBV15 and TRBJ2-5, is DAMVIQNPRYQVTQFGKPVTLSCSQTLNHNVMYWYQQKSSQAPKLLFHYYDKDFNNEADTPDNFQSRRPNTSFCFLDIRSPGLGDTAMYLCATSREPGQETQYFGPGTRLLVL.

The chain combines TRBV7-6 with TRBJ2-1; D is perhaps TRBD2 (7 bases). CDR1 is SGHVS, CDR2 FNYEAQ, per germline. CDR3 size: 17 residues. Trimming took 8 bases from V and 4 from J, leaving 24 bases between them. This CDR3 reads CASSPGIRGARYNEQFF. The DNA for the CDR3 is TGTGCCAGCTCTCCTGGGATCCGGGGGGCCCGATACAATGAGCAGTTCTTC.

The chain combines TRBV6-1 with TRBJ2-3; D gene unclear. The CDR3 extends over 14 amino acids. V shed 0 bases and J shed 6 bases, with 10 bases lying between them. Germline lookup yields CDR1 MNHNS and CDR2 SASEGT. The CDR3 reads CASSEAALRDTQYF. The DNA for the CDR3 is TGTGCCAGCAGTGAAGCGGCCCTGCGGGATACGCAGTATTTT.

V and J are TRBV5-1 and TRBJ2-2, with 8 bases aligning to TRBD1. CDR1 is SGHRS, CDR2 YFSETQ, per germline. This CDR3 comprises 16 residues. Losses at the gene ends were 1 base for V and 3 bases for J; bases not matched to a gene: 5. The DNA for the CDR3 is TGCGCCAGCAGCTTGCATGGGACAGGAGACACCGGGGAGCTGTTTTTT. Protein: CASSLHGTGDTGELFF.

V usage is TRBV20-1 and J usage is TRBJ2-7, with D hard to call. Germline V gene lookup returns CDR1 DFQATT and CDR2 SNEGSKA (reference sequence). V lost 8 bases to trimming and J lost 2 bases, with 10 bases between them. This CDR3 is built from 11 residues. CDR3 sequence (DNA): TGCAGTTCCACGGCGGCCTACGAGCAGTACTTC. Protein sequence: CSSTAAYEQYF.

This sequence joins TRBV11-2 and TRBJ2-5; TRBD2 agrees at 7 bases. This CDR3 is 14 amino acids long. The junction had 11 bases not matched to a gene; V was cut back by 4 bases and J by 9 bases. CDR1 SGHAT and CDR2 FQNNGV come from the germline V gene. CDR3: CASSSTSRWGAQYF. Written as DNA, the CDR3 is TGTGCCAGCAGCTCGACTAGCCGGTGGGGGGCCCAGTACTTC.

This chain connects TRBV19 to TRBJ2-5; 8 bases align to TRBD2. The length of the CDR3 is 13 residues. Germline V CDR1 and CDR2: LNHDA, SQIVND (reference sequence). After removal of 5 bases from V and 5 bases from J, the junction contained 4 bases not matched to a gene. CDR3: CASSPLAGETQYF. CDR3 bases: TGTGCCAGTAGTCCTTTAGCGGGGGAGACCCAGTACTTC.

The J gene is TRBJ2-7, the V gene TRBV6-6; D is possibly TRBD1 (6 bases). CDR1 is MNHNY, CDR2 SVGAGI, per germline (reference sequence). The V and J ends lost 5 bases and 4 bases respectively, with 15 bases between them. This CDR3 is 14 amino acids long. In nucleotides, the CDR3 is TGTGCCAGCAGTACTTTGACAGGTACTTACGAGCAGTACTTC. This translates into CASSTLTGTYEQYF.

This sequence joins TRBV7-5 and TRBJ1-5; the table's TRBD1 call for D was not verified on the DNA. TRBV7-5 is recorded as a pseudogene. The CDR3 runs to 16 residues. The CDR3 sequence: CVRSLAWTDSNQPQHF. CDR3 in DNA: TGTGTCAGAAGCTTAGCGTGGACAGATAGCAATCAGCCCCAGCATTTT.

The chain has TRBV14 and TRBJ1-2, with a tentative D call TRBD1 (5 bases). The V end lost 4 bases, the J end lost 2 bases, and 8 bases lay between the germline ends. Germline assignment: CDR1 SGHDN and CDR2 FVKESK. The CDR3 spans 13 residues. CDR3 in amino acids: CASSRRQNYGYTF. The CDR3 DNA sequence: TGTGCCAGCAGCCGCCGACAGAACTATGGCTACACCTTC.

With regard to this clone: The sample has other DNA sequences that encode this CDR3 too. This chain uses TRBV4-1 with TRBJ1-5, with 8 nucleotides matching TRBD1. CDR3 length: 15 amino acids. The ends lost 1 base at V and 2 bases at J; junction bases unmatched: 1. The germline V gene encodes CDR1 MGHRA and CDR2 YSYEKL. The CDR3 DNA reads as TGCGCCAGCAGCCAAGGGGACAGGCGCAATCAGCCCCAGCATTTT. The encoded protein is CASSQGDRRNQPQHF.

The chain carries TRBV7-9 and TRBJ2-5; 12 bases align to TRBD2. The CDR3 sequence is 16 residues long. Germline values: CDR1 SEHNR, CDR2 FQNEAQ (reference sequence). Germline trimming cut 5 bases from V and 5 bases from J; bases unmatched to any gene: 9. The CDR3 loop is CASSPRLAGVYETQYF. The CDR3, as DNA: TGTGCCAGCAGCCCCAGACTAGCGGGGGTCTACGAGACCCAGTACTTC.

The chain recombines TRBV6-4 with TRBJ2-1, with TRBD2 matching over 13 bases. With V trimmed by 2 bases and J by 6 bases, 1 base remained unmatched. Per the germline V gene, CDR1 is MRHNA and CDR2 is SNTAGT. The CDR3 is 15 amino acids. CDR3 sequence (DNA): TGTGCCAGCAGTGACACTAGCGGGGGGGCCAATGAGCAGTTCTTC. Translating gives CASSDTSGGANEQFF.

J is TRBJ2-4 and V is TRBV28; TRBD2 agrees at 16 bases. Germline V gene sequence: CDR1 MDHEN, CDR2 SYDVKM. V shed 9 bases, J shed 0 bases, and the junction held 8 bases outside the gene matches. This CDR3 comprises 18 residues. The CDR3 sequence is CASGGLAGGLIAKNIQYF. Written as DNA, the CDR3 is TGTGCCAGTGGGGGACTAGCGGGGGGGCTAATAGCCAAAAACATTCAGTACTTC.

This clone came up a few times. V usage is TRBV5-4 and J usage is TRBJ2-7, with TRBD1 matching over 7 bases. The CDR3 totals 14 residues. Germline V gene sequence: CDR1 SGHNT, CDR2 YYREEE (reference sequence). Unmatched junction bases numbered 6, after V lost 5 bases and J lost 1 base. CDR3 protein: CASSSDRASYEQYF. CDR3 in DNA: TGTGCCAGCAGTTCAGACAGGGCGTCCTACGAGCAGTACTTC.

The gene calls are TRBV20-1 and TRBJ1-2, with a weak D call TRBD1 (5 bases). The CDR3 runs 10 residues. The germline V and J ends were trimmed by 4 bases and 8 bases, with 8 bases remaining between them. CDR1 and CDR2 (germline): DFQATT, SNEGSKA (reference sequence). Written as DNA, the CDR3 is TGCAGTGCTACAGGGTACGGCTACACCTTC. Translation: CSATGYGYTF.

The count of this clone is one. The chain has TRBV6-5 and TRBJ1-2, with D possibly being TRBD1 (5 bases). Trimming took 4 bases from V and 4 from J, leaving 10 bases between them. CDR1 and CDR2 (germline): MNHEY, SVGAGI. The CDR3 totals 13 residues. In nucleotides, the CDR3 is TGTGCCAGCAGTTCCCCAGGGCGCTATGGCTACACCTTC. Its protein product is CASSSPGRYGYTF.